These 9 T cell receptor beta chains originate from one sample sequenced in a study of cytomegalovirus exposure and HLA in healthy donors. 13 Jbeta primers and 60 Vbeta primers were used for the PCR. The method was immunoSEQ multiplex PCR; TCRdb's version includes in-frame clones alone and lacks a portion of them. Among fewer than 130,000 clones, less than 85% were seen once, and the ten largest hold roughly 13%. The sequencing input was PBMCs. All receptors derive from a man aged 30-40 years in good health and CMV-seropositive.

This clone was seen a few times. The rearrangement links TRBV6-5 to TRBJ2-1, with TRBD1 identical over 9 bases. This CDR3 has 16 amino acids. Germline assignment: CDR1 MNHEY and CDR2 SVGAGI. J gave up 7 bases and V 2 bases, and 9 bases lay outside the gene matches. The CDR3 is CASSYRGGTGRNEQFF. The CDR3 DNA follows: TGTGCCAGCAGTTACCGAGGTGGGACAGGGAGGAATGAGCAGTTCTTC.

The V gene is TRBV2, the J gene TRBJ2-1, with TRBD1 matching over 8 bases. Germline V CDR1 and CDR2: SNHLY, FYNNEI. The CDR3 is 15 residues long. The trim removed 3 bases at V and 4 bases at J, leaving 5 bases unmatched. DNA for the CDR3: TGTGCCAGCAGTGAGGGGACAGGACTTTACAATGAGCAGTTCTTC. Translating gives CASSEGTGLYNEQFF.

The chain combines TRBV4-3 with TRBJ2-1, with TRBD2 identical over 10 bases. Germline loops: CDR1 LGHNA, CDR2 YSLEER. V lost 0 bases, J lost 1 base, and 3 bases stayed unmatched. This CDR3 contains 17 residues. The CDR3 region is CASSQEIAGGSYNEQFF. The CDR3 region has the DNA TGCGCCAGCAGCCAAGAAATAGCGGGGGGATCCTACAATGAGCAGTTCTTC.

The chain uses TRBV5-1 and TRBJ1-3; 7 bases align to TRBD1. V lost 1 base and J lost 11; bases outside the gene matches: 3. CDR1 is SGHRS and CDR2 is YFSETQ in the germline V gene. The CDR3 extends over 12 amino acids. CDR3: CASSLTGEAIYF. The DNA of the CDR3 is TGCGCCAGCAGCTTGACAGGGGAGGCCATATATTTT.

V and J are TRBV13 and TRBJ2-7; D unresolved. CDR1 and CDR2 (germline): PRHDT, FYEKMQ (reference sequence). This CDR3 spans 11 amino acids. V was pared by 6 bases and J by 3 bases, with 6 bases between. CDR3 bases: TGTGCCAGCAGTCGTCGCTACGAGCAGTACTTC. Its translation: CASSRRYEQYF.

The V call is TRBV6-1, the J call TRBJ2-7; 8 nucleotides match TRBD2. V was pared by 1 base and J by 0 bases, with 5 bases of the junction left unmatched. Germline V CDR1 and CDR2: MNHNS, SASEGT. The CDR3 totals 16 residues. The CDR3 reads CASSEEAGGGSYEQYF. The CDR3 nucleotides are TGTGCCAGCAGTGAAGAGGCGGGGGGCGGCTCCTACGAGCAGTACTTC.

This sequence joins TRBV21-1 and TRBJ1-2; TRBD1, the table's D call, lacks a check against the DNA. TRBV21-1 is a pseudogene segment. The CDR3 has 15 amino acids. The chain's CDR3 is CASSGKGDRRHGYTF. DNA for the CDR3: TGTGCCAGCAGCGGAAAAGGGGACAGACGGCATGGCTACACCTTC.

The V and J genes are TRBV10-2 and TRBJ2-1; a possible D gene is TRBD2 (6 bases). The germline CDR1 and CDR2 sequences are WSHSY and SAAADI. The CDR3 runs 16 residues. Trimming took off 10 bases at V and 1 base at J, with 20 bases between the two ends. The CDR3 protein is CATHPPVGSSYNEQFF. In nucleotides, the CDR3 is TGCGCCACCCACCCGCCCGTCGGGAGTTCCTACAATGAGCAGTTCTTC.

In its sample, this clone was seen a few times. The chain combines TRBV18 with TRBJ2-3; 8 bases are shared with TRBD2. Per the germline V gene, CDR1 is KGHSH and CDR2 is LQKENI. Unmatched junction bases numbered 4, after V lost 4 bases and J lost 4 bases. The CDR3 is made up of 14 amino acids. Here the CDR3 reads CASSLTGGPDTQYF. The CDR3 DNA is TGTGCCAGCTCACTCACGGGGGGGCCAGATACGCAGTATTTT.